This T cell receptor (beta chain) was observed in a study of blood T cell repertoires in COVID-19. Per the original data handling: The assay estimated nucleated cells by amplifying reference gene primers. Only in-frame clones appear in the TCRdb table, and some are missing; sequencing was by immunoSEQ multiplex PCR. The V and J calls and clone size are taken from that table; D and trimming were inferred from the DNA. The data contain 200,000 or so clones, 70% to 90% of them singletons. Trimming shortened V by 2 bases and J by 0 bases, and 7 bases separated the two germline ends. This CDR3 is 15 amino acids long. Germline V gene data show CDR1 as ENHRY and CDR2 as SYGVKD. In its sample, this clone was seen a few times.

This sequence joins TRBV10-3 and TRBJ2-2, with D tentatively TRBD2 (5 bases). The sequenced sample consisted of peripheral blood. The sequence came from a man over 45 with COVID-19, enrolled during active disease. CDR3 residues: CAISERGTNTGELFF. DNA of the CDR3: TGTGCCATCAGTGAGCGGGGAACGAACACCGGGGAGCTGTTTTTT.